What follows is one T cell receptor (beta chain) and its context. The data are from a study of blood T cell repertoires in COVID-19. Overall study context: Collection of acute and convalescent COVID-19 samples took place in the United States, Italy and Spain.

Cohort placement rested on clinical history that participants reported themselves. Those designated as exposed participants met a COVID-19 case within 2 weeks before study entry. Sequenced by immunoSEQ multiplex PCR; TCRdb stores in-frame clones only, minus some. The table records about 220,000 clones, around 82% of them present only once. Germline CDR1 reads SGHAT; CDR2 reads FQNNGV. V lost 5 bases, J lost 1 base, and 12 bases lay in between. CDR3 length: 15 amino acids. This TCR came from a woman aged 40 to 50 who had been exposed to COVID-19. The specimen was PBMCs or T cells enriched from blood (not recorded which). The chain has TRBV11-2 and TRBJ2-4, with D possibly being TRBD1 (5 bases). CDR3 sequence reads: CASSNTAGAKNIQYF. In nucleotides, the CDR3 is TGTGCCAGCAGCAACACCGCAGGGGCCAAAAACATTCAGTACTTC.